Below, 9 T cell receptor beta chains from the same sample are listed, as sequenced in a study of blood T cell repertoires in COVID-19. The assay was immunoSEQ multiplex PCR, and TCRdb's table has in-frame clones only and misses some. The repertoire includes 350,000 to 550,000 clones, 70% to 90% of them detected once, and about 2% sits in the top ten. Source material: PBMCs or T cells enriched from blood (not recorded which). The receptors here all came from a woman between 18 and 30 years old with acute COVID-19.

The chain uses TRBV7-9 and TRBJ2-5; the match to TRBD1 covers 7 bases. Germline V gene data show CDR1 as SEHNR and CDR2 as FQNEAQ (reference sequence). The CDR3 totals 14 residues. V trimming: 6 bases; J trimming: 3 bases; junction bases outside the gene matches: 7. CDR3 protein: CASRRTGLEETQYF. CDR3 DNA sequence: TGTGCCAGCAGACGGACAGGCCTAGAAGAGACCCAGTACTTC.

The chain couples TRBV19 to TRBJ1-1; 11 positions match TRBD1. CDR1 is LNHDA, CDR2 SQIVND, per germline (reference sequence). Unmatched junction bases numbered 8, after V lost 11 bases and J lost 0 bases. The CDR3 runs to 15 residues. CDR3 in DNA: TGTGCCTCCCGGGACAGGGGGGGAATGAACACTGAAGCTTTCTTT. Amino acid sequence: CASRDRGGMNTEAFF.

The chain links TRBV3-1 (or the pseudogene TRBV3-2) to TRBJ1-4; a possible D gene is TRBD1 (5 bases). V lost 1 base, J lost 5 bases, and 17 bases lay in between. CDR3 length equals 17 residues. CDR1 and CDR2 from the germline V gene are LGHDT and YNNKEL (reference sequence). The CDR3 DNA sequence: TGTGCCAGCAGCCAAGTGTTCGGGGGAAGGCAGAATGAAAAACTGTTTTTT. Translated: CASSQVFGGRQNEKLFF.

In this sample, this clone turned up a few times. As DNA, the CDR3 is TGTGCCAGCAGCGATCCGGTTGGGCCCCAGCATTTT. This sequence encodes CASSDPVGPQHF. This chain connects TRBV7-2 to TRBJ1-5; D is unclear. The germline V and J ends were trimmed by 5 bases and 9 bases, with 11 bases remaining between them. This CDR3 has 12 amino acids. Germline lookup yields CDR1 SGHTA and CDR2 FQGNSA.

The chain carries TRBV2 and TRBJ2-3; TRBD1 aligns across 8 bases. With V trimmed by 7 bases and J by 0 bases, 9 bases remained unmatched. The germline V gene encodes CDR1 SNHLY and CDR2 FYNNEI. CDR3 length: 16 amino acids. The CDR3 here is CASTFRDRSSTDTQYF. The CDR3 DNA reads TGTGCCAGCACCTTCCGGGACAGGAGTAGCACAGATACGCAGTATTTT. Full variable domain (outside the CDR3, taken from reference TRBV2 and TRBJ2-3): EPEVTQTPSHQVTQMGQEVILRCVPISNHLYFYWYRQILGQKVEFLVSFYNNEISEKSEIFDDQFSVERPDGSNFTLKIRSTKLEDSAMYFCASTFRDRSSTDTQYFGPGTRLTVL.

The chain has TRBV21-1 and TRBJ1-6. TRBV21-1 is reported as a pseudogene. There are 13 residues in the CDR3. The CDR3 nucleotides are TGTGCCGGACTAGAGAGGGGAAATTCACCCCTCCACTTT. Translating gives CAGLERGNSPLHF.

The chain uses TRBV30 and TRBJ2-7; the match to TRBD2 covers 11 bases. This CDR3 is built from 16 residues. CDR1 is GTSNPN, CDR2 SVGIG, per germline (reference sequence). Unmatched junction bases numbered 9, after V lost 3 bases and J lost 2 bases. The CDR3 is CAWRGTSGSSAYEQYF. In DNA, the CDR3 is TGTGCCTGGAGGGGAACTAGCGGGAGCAGTGCCTACGAGCAGTACTTC.

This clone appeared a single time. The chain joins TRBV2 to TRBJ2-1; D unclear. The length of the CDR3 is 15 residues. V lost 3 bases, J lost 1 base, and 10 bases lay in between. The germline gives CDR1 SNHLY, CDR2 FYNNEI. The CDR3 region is CASSDDGVSYNEQFF. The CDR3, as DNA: TGTGCCAGCAGTGATGATGGAGTGTCCTACAATGAGCAGTTCTTC.

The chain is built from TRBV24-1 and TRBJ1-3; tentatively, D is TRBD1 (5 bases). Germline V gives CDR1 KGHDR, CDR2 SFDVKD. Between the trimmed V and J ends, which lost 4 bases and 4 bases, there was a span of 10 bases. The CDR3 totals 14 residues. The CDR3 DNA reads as TGTGCCACCAGTGAGGGGGGGACGGGAAACACCATATATTTT. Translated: CATSEGGTGNTIYF.